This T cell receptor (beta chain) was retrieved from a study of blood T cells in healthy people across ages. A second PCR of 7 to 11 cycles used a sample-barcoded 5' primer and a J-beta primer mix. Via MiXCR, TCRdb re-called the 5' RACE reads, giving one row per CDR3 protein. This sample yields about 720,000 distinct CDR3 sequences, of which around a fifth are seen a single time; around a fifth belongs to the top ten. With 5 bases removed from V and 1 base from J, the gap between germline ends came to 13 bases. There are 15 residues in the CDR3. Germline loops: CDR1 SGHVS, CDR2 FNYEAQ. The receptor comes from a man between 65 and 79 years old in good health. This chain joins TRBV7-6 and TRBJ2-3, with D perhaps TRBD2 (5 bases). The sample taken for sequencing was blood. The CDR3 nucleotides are TGTGCCAGCAGCCAACGGACTCCTGGCACAGATACGCAGTATTTT. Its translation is CASSQRTPGTDTQYF.